A selection of T cell receptor beta chains follows, all from one sample in a study of blood T cell repertoires in COVID-19. TCRdb keeps only in-frame clones here, not all; method: immunoSEQ multiplex PCR. Here the sample spans 45,000 to 55,000 clones, roughly 89% being singletons. Sample: peripheral blood. These receptors all stem from a man in his fifties or sixties with acute or convalescent COVID-19. CDR3s include the opening cysteine and the closing phenylalanine or tryptophan. D genes are given only for firm matches. Some rows have no size entry. The others give once, few or many, or a class for an expanded clone.

J,V,size,D,DNA,CDR3
TRBJ2-3,TRBV7-2,-,TRBD1,TGTGCCAGCAGCCCCCCTAGGGGACAGGGGTCAGCGGATACGCAGTATTTT,CASSPPRGQGSADTQYF
TRBJ1-6,TRBV28,-,-,TGTGCCAGCATTAGTGTTGTGAAACAGGCAAAGTTCAGACCCCTCCACTTT,CASISVVKQAKFRPLHF
TRBJ2-1,TRBV7-9,few,TRBD2,TGTGCCAGCAGCTTTTCCCTAGCGGGAGCCTACAATGAGCAGTTCTTC,CASSFSLAGAYNEQFF
TRBJ1-1,TRBV4-1,-,-,TGCGCCAGCAGCCCTAAACAGAGAGTGAACACTGAAGCTTTCTTT,CASSPKQRVNTEAFF
TRBJ2-7,TRBV4-2,-,-,TGTGCCAGCAGCCAAGATAGGCTAGCGTCCTACGAGCAGTACTTC,CASSQDRLASYEQYF
TRBJ2-7,TRBV5-1,-,TRBD1,TGCGCCAGCAGCTCCTCGGGACAGTCCACCTACGAGCAGTACTTC,CASSSSGQSTYEQYF
TRBJ1-5,TRBV21-1,-,-,TGTGCCAGCAGTTCCCACCGTCGGGGAACAGGGGATCAGCCCCAGCATTTT,CASSSHRRGTGDQPQHF
TRBJ2-5,TRBV11-2,-,TRBD2,TGTGCCAGCAGCTTAGAAGGCCTAGCGGGGCGGGGGGCCCAGTACTTC,CASSLEGLAGRGAQYF
TRBJ1-5,TRBV28,-,TRBD1,TGTGCCAGCAGTTTAAGTGACAGGGGGCTTGGCAATCAGCCCCAGCATTTT,CASSLSDRGLGNQPQHF
TRBJ2-2,TRBV7-6,-,TRBD2,TGTGCCAGCAGCCGGACTAGCGGGGGTTTCACCGGGGAGCTGTTTTTT,CASSRTSGGFTGELFF
TRBJ2-7,TRBV25-1,-,-,TGTGCCAGCAGTGGGTCAGCCTACGAGCAGTACTTC,CASSGSAYEQYF
TRBJ2-4,TRBV20-1,-,-,TGCAGTGCTAGTAGGGGGGGAGGCTACAAAAACATTCAGTACTTC,CSASRGGGYKNIQYF
TRBJ2-7,TRBV19,-,-,TGTGCCAGTAGTACAAGGGACTCCCCGGAGCAGTACTTC,CASSTRDSPEQYF
TRBJ2-5,TRBV28,-,TRBD1,TGTGCCAGCAGCCAAAGGACAGGTCAAGAGACCCAGTACTTC,CASSQRTGQETQYF
TRBJ1-5,TRBV28,-,-,TGTGCCATCCGACAGAACGTCAATCAGCCCCAGCATTTT,CAIRQNVNQPQHF
TRBJ1-5,TRBV24-1,-,TRBD1,TGTGCCACCAGTGATGGTTCGTGGACAGGGGAAAGTCAGCCCCAGCATTTT,CATSDGSWTGESQPQHF
TRBJ2-1,TRBV7-6,once,TRBD2,TGTGCCAGCAGCTCGAACCCGGGACTAGAACACAATGAGCAGTTCTTC,CASSSNPGLEHNEQFF
TRBJ2-5,TRBV27,once,TRBD2,TGTGCCAGCAGTTTATCAAGGACTAGCGGGATCATCACTGGAGAGACCCAGTACTTC,CASSLSRTSGIITGETQYF
TRBJ2-3,TRBV5-1,-,-,TGCGCCAGCAGCTTAACTACAGATACGCAGTATTTT,CASSLTTDTQYF
TRBJ2-7,TRBV19,-,-,TGTGCCAGTAACCCAGGGGACAGGGGACTAGCGGTCCCCACCTACGAGCAGTACTTC,CASNPGDRGLAVPTYEQYF
TRBJ2-1,TRBV5-6,-,TRBD2,TGTGCCAGCAGCTGGGGAGGCGGGAGTTTCTACAATGAGCAGTTCTTC,CASSWGGGSFYNEQFF
TRBJ1-3,TRBV5-4,-,TRBD1,TGTGCCAGCAGCTTGCCGGGACAGGGGAACACCATATATTTT,CASSLPGQGNTIYF
TRBJ2-5,TRBV19,-,TRBD2,TGTGCCAGTAGTCCGGGTGGGGGGGACGAGACCCAGTACTTC,CASSPGGGDETQYF
TRBJ2-7,TRBV4-1,-,-,TGCGCCAGCAGCCAAGGCCTAGCCTACGAGCAGTACTTC,CASSQGLAYEQYF
TRBJ2-1,TRBV4-3,-,-,TGCGCCAGCAGCCAGCTCCAGTTCAATGAGCAGTTCTTC,CASSQLQFNEQFF
TRBJ2-2,TRBV4-1,-,TRBD1,TGCGCCAGCAGCCAGACCGGGACAGGGGGCGCGAACACCGGGGAGCTGTTTTTT,CASSQTGTGGANTGELFF
TRBJ2-2,TRBV9,once,-,TGTGCCAGCAGCGTAGGACAGAACACCGGGGAGCTGTTTTTT,CASSVGQNTGELFF
TRBJ2-1,TRBV27,-,-,TGTGCCAGCAGTCTGGTCCTTCGCCCGGACAATGAGCAGTTCTTC,CASSLVLRPDNEQFF
TRBJ1-4,TRBV6-5,-,-,TGTGCCAGCAGTCGTAAAGGGGATGGAGAGGAAAAACTGTTTTTT,CASSRKGDGEEKLFF
TRBJ1-3,TRBV11-2,-,-,TGTGCCAGCAGCTTAGCTGGGCCTGGAAACACCATATATTTT,CASSLAGPGNTIYF
TRBJ1-2,TRBV30,-,-,TGTGCCTGGAGTGTACGAGGCCTAAACTATGGCTACACCTTC,CAWSVRGLNYGYTF
TRBJ1-5,TRBV28,-,TRBD1,TGTGCCAGCAGAGGACAGGGAGGTAGCAATCAGCCCCAGCATTTT,CASRGQGGSNQPQHF
TRBJ1-5,TRBV20-1,-,-,TGCAGTGCTAGTTGGCAGGACTTTAGCAATCAGCCCCAGCATTTT,CSASWQDFSNQPQHF
TRBJ1-6,TRBV6-4,-,TRBD1,TGTGCCAGCAGTGATACAGGGGGCTATAATTCACCCCTCCACTTT,CASSDTGGYNSPLHF
TRBJ2-7,TRBV12-3/TRBV12-4,-,-,TGTGCCAGCAGCCACTCCTACGAGCAGTACTTC,CASSHSYEQYF
TRBJ1-5,TRBV7-2,-,-,TGTGCCAGCAGCCGTAGAAGGGGCGCCAATCAGCCCCAGCATTTT,CASSRRRGANQPQHF
TRBJ1-2,TRBV7-9,-,TRBD1,TGTGCCAGCAGCTTAGCACCGGGGACAGGCAAGAACTATGGCTACACCTTC,CASSLAPGTGKNYGYTF
TRBJ1-6,TRBV7-2,-,-,TGTGCCAGCAGCTTAGCGCCAGGGCCCACCCAACCCCTCCACTTT,CASSLAPGPTQPLHF
TRBJ2-3,TRBV27,-,-,TGTGCCAGCAGTTTATCCCCCGCAGATACGCAGTATTTT,CASSLSPADTQYF
TRBJ2-7,TRBV5-6,-,-,TGTGCCAGCAGCCTCCATTGGACAAACGGCGAGCAGTACTTC,CASSLHWTNGEQYF
TRBJ1-4,TRBV7-2,-,-,TGTGCCAGCAGCTTATCAGGCCCTCCCGAGAAACTGTTTTTT,CASSLSGPPEKLFF
TRBJ2-1,TRBV4-3,-,TRBD2,TGCGCCAGCAGCCAACTGGGACTAGATTCGAATGAGCAGTTCTTC,CASSQLGLDSNEQFF
TRBJ2-3,TRBV5-4,-,-,TGTGCCAGCAGCTTGAAAGCGGACACAGATACGCAGTATTTT,CASSLKADTDTQYF
TRBJ2-5,TRBV18,once,-,TGTGCCAGCTCACAGTTCTGGAACCCGGCGGTTGAGACCCAGTACTTC,CASSQFWNPAVETQYF
TRBJ2-1,TRBV27,few,TRBD2,TGTGCCAGCAGTTCACCGACTAGCGGGTATAACAATGAGCAGTTCTTC,CASSSPTSGYNNEQFF
TRBJ2-5,TRBV6-2/TRBV6-3,-,-,TGTGCCAGCAGTCAATACGCGCCGGGAGAGACCCAGTACTTC,CASSQYAPGETQYF
TRBJ1-2,TRBV5-4,-,-,TGTGCCAGCAGCTTGGGGGGCCCGGACTATGGCTACACCTTC,CASSLGGPDYGYTF
TRBJ1-2,TRBV2,-,TRBD1,TGTGCCAGCACCCTAAGGACAGGCCACAGGTACTATGGCTACACCTTC,CASTLRTGHRYYGYTF
TRBJ2-5,TRBV11-2,-,-,TGTGCCAGCAGCTTCTCTCCGAGGGGGGGAATAGAGACCCAGTACTTC,CASSFSPRGGIETQYF
TRBJ1-2,TRBV6-1,once,TRBD1,TGTGCCAGCAGTGAAATTGTAGGGACAGGACTTCTCGCTGGCTACACCTTC,CASSEIVGTGLLAGYTF
TRBJ2-5,TRBV5-6,-,-,TGTGCCAGCAGCCAACCATCAGTAGAGACCCAGTACTTC,CASSQPSVETQYF
TRBJ2-6,TRBV7-9,-,TRBD1,TGTGCCAGCAGCTATAGTAACAGGGGATCCAACGTCCTGACTTTC,CASSYSNRGSNVLTF
TRBJ2-7,TRBV18,-,TRBD1,TGTGCCAGCTCACCCCAGTCCGGGACAGGGTCCGAGCAGTACTTC,CASSPQSGTGSEQYF